Shown below are 30 T cell receptor beta chains from a single sample sequenced in a study of PD-1 blockade in mismatch repair-deficient tumors. The data were produced by immunoSEQ multiplex PCR, yet TCRdb's version contains in-frame clones alone and is incomplete. The table shows 76,000 or so clones, with 80% to 90% occurring only once. The input for sequencing was peripheral blood, taken 44 weeks after starting pembrolizumab. The receptors derive from an adult with mismatch repair-deficient cancer.

The V gene is TRBV6-6, the J gene TRBJ1-5; D perhaps matches TRBD1 (5 bases). The CDR3 runs 15 residues. V was trimmed by 9 bases and J by 3 bases, leaving 18 bases between them. From germline, CDR1 is MNHNY and CDR2 SVGAGI (reference sequence). CDR3 DNA sequence: TGTGCCAGTACTCCCGTCACAGGTCCCAATCAGCCCCAGCATTTT. The encoded protein is CASTPVTGPNQPQHF.

Notes on this clone: Other DNA sequences within the sample encode an identical CDR3. The chain uses TRBV11-2 and TRBJ2-7; D not certain. V was shortened by 1 base and J by 1 base, with 5 bases between the two germline ends. CDR1 and CDR2 (germline): SGHAT, FQNNGV. The CDR3 has 13 amino acids. CDR3 nucleotides: TGTGCCAGCAGCTTAGCTGGGTCCTACGAGCAGTACTTC. This codes for CASSLAGSYEQYF.

The chain joins TRBV7-2 to TRBJ2-7, with a possible D match to TRBD2 (5 bases). V lost 5 bases, J lost 0 bases, and 11 bases lay in between. The germline V gene has CDR1 SGHTA and CDR2 FQGNSA. The CDR3 is made up of 14 amino acids. The DNA for the CDR3 is TGTGCCAGCAGCCCGGGGTATAACTCCTACGAGCAGTACTTC. Amino acids: CASSPGYNSYEQYF.

This chain joins TRBV4-1 and TRBJ1-2; perhaps TRBD1 as D (6 bases). V lost 3 bases to trimming and J lost 4 bases, with 9 bases between them. Germline loops: CDR1 MGHRA, CDR2 YSYEKL. This CDR3 region has 13 residues. This chain's CDR3 is CASSHPRGYGYTF. The CDR3 bases are TGCGCCAGCAGCCACCCCAGGGGCTATGGCTACACCTTC.

The rearrangement uses TRBV4-3 and TRBJ2-1; tentatively, D is TRBD1 or TRBD2 (6 bases each). CDR1 and CDR2 (germline): LGHNA, YSLEER. The CDR3 totals 15 residues. V lost 3 bases to trimming and J lost 4 bases, with 13 bases between them. The CDR3 DNA sequence: TGCGCCAGCAGCCAGAGCGGAGGGGGTTACAATGAGCAGTTCTTC. It specifies CASSQSGGGYNEQFF.

The J gene is TRBJ2-2, the V gene TRBV5-4, with 10 bases identical to TRBD2. CDR1 and CDR2 (germline): SGHNT, YYREEE (reference sequence). CDR3 length: 15 amino acids. After removal of 5 bases from V and 5 bases from J, the junction contained 6 bases not matched to a gene. CDR3 DNA sequence: TGTGCCAGCAGTCTAGCGGGAGTATTGACCGGGGAGCTGTTTTTT. Amino acids: CASSLAGVLTGELFF. The whole variable domain, remainder taken from reference TRBV5-4 and TRBJ2-2, is ETGVTQSPTHLIKTRGQQVTLRCSSQSGHNTVSWYQQALGQGPQFIFQYYREEENGRGNFPPRFSGLQFPNYSSELNVNALELDDSALYLCASSLAGVLTGELFFGEGSRLTVL.

The chain links TRBV7-9 to TRBJ2-3; TRBD2 is a possible D gene (6 bases). The CDR3 spans 15 residues. Trimming removed 9 bases at V and 2 bases at J, with 18 bases between. Germline V gene sequence: CDR1 SEHNR, CDR2 FQNEAQ (reference sequence). The CDR3 nucleotides read TGTGCCAGTTCCTTGCACGGCGGGACCACAGATACGCAGTATTTT. Translating it yields CASSLHGGTTDTQYF.

This chain uses TRBV5-1 with TRBJ2-5; 11 bases align to TRBD1. Germline-derived CDR1 and CDR2 are SGHRS and YFSETQ. J lost 4 bases, V lost 2 bases, and 4 bases had no gene match. The CDR3 sequence is 15 residues long. This chain's CDR3 is CASSFGGTGGETQYF. The CDR3 DNA reads as TGCGCCAGCAGCTTCGGGGGGACAGGGGGAGAGACCCAGTACTTC.

The V call is TRBV7-9, the J call TRBJ1-2; a possible D gene is TRBD1 (6 bases). The CDR3 is 14 amino acids. CDR1 is SEHNR, CDR2 FQNEAQ, per germline (reference sequence). V was trimmed by 5 bases and J by 4 bases, leaving 14 bases between them. CDR3 DNA: TGTGCCAGCAGCCCAGGGGAGGGCGTCTATGGCTACACCTTC. It yields the protein CASSPGEGVYGYTF.

The chain employs TRBV6-5 and TRBJ1-2; TRBD1 aligns across 7 bases. The CDR3 runs to 14 residues. V trimming: 5 bases; J trimming: 7 bases; junction bases outside the gene matches: 10. The germline V gene has CDR1 MNHEY and CDR2 SVGAGI. The CDR3 spells CASSTPRGAGGYTF. For the CDR3, the DNA is TGTGCCAGCAGTACGCCCAGGGGGGCCGGTGGCTACACCTTC.

The CDR3 DNA is TGCGCCAGCAGCCAATCCACAGGGAACCGGGTGCCCCAGCATTTT. Amino acids: CASSQSTGNRVPQHF. The V and J genes are TRBV4-1 and TRBJ1-5; tentatively, D is TRBD1 (6 bases). Germline lookup yields CDR1 MGHRA and CDR2 YSYEKL. The CDR3 runs to 15 residues. V was cut by 2 bases and J by 9 bases, with 17 bases left in between.

The genes are TRBV21-1 and TRBJ2-7; the D segment call TRBD2 is taken from the table without a DNA check. TRBV21-1 is a pseudogene. The CDR3 runs 16 residues. The CDR3 region has the DNA TGTGCCAGCAGCAAAGATCCTAGCGGGAGGAGCTACGAGCAGTACTTC. This codes for CASSKDPSGRSYEQYF.

The chain carries TRBV6-5 and TRBJ2-7; maybe TRBD2 (5 bases). Per germline, CDR1 MNHEY and CDR2 SVGAGI. CDR3 size: 14 residues. Between the trimmed V and J ends, which lost 5 bases and 1 base, there was a span of 12 bases. The CDR3 region has the DNA TGTGCCAGCAGTGTGCTAGCAACATCCTACGAGCAGTACTTC. Translating gives CASSVLATSYEQYF.

The rearrangement uses TRBV4-1 and TRBJ1-2, with 8 bases lining up with TRBD1. This CDR3 spans 13 amino acids. Germline CDR1 is MGHRA and CDR2 is YSYEKL. V lost 3 bases, J lost 8 bases, and 5 bases stayed unmatched. The CDR3 nucleotides read TGCGCCAGCAGCCACTTGGACAGGGAGGGCTACACCTTC. Translated: CASSHLDREGYTF.

V gene TRBV10-3 combines with J gene TRBJ2-1, with 9 bases matching TRBD1. The V and J ends lost 6 bases and 9 bases, in that order; junction bases with no gene match: 6. CDR1 ENHRY and CDR2 SYGVKD come from the germline V gene. There are 13 residues in the CDR3. The CDR3 sequence: CAIRTGGLGEQFF. The CDR3 coding sequence is TGTGCCATCAGGACAGGGGGTTTAGGTGAGCAGTTCTTC.

The chain couples TRBV19 to TRBJ2-2, with 7 bases aligning to TRBD2. CDR3 length: 15 amino acids. Germline V gene sequence: CDR1 LNHDA, CDR2 SQIVND (reference sequence). After removal of 7 bases from V and 5 bases from J, the junction contained 10 bases not matched to a gene. The CDR3 bases are TGTGCCAGTATTTTAGGCGGGAGAGGGACCGGGGAGCTGTTTTTT. The encoded protein is CASILGGRGTGELFF. The variable domain in full, completed from reference TRBV19 and TRBJ2-2, reads DGGITQSPKYLFRKEGQNVTLSCEQNLNHDAMYWYRQDPGQGLRLIYYSQIVNDFQKGDIAEGYSVSREKKESFPLTVTSAQKNPTAFYLCASILGGRGTGELFFGEGSRLTVL.

The rearrangement joins TRBV9 to TRBJ1-4; D might be TRBD1 (5 bases). V was trimmed by 2 bases and J by 5 bases, leaving 10 bases between them. Germline-derived CDR1 and CDR2 are SGDLS and YYNGEE. The CDR3 runs 14 residues. The CDR3 loop reads CASSVSGPNEKLFF. In DNA form, the CDR3 reads TGTGCCAGCAGCGTTTCGGGGCCGAATGAAAAACTGTTTTTT.

This chain uses TRBV25-1 with TRBJ1-2; D is unclear. From germline, CDR1 is MGHDK and CDR2 SYGVNS. V lost 6 bases and J lost 6, with 14 bases in between. The CDR3 contains 13 residues. CDR3 protein: CASRSGFGDGYTF. The CDR3 DNA is TGTGCCAGCAGGTCGGGCTTCGGGGATGGCTACACCTTC.

The rearrangement joins TRBV11-2 to TRBJ2-1; 15 bases agree with TRBD2. Trimming cost V 4 bases and J 9 bases; bases outside gene matches: 7. The CDR3 runs 16 residues. Germline V gives CDR1 SGHAT, CDR2 FQNNGV. The CDR3 loop reads CASSSGLAGGPGEQFF. CDR3 in DNA: TGTGCCAGCAGCTCTGGACTAGCGGGAGGGCCGGGTGAGCAGTTCTTC.

The gene calls are TRBV6-6 and TRBJ1-2; D perhaps matches TRBD1 (5 bases). V was trimmed by 0 bases and J by 2 bases, leaving 7 bases between them. This CDR3 has 14 amino acids. CDR1 is MNHNY and CDR2 is SVGAGI in the germline V gene (reference sequence). This chain's CDR3 is CASSYSKGNYGYTF. CDR3 nucleotide sequence: TGTGCCAGCAGTTACTCGAAGGGGAACTATGGCTACACCTTC.

The chain is built from TRBV7-6 and TRBJ2-5; perhaps TRBD1 as D (5 bases). The V and J ends lost 5 bases and 2 bases respectively, with 21 bases between them. The CDR3 covers 17 residues. CDR1 and CDR2 from the germline V gene are SGHVS and FNYEAQ. The CDR3 region is CASSLGPGHEIQETQYF. The CDR3 DNA sequence: TGTGCCAGCAGCCTGGGGCCAGGCCATGAAATTCAAGAGACCCAGTACTTC. The full variable domain, with the rest looked up from reference TRBV7-6 and TRBJ2-5, is GAGVSQSPRYKVTKRGQDVALRCDPISGHVSLYWYRQALGQGPEFLTYFNYEAQQDKSGLPNDRFSAERPEGSISTLTIQRTEQRDSAMYRCASSLGPGHEIQETQYFGPGTRLLVL.

The V gene is TRBV30, the J gene TRBJ1-5, with a tentative D call TRBD1 (5 bases). The germline gives CDR1 GTSNPN, CDR2 SVGIG (reference sequence). The ends were cut back, 5 bases at V and 1 base at J, with 9 bases in the middle. This CDR3 has 13 residues. The CDR3 sequence is CAWGAGSNQPQHF. CDR3 coding DNA: TGTGCCTGGGGAGCAGGGAGCAATCAGCCCCAGCATTTT. Drawing the rest from reference TRBV30 and TRBJ1-5, the complete variable domain is SQTIHQWPATLVQPVGSPLSLECTVEGTSNPNLYWYRQAAGRGLQLLFYSVGIGQISSEVPQNLSASRPQDRQFILSSKKLLLSDSGFYLCAWGAGSNQPQHFGDGTRLSIL.

The rearrangement joins TRBV18 to TRBJ2-7, with D tentatively TRBD2 (6 bases). Germline CDR1 KGHSH, CDR2 LQKENI. Trimming took off 3 bases at V and 0 bases at J, with 15 bases between the two ends. This CDR3 contains 16 residues. The CDR3 spells CASSPSGGYDSYEQYF. CDR3 DNA: TGTGCCAGCTCACCCTCTGGGGGGTACGACTCCTACGAGCAGTACTTC.

J is TRBJ2-5 and V is TRBV25-1, with D possibly TRBD2 on 6 matching bases. The CDR3 length is 14 residues. Germline V lookup: CDR1 MGHDK, CDR2 SYGVNS. Trimming removed 2 bases from V and 2 bases from J, with 9 bases in between. The DNA for the CDR3 is TGTGCCAGCAGTGAAACGGGACTGCAAGAGACCCAGTACTTC. Amino acid sequence: CASSETGLQETQYF.

V is TRBV5-6 and J is TRBJ2-7; 7 bases line up with TRBD2. V was clipped by 0 bases and J by 5 bases; unmatched bases: 5. The CDR3 extends over 14 amino acids. Germline CDR1 reads SGHDT; CDR2 reads YYEEEE. The CDR3 DNA sequence: TGTGCCAGCAGCTTGGGCGGGAGTTTCCACGAGCAGTACTTC. Translating it yields CASSLGGSFHEQYF.

A note on this clone: Relative to the germline gene, one junction end is altered; a read error may explain this. The rearrangement joins TRBV7-7 to TRBJ2-5; D is unclear. CDR3 size: 12 residues. Germline values: CDR1 SSHAT, CDR2 FNYEAQ (reference sequence). The CDR3: CASSLDRETQYF. The CDR3 bases are TGTGCTAGCAGCCTCGACCGGGAGACCCAGTACTTC.

The chain carries TRBV6-6 and TRBJ2-3; D might be TRBD1 (6 bases). In germline, CDR1 is MNHNY, CDR2 SVGAGI (reference sequence). Trimming stripped 6 bases from V and 3 bases from J, with 19 bases between. The CDR3 has 16 amino acids. The CDR3 loop is CASSHGAGALTDTQYF. The CDR3 DNA sequence: TGTGCCAGCAGCCACGGAGCAGGGGCTTTGACAGATACGCAGTATTTT.

The chain joins TRBV6-6 to TRBJ2-7; TRBD1 matches 12 bases. This CDR3 comprises 15 residues. Germline CDR1 reads MNHNY; CDR2 reads SVGAGI (reference sequence). The V and J ends lost 4 bases and 5 bases, in that order; junction bases with no gene match: 6. CDR3 sequence reads: CASSLPGTGGDEQYF. The CDR3 nucleotides are TGTGCCAGCAGTTTACCCGGGACAGGGGGCGACGAGCAGTACTTC.

The chain uses TRBV7-9 and TRBJ2-7, with D unclear. The CDR3 runs to 12 residues. V lost 5 bases and J 1 base, leaving 6 bases between the germline ends. Germline loops: CDR1 SEHNR, CDR2 FQNEAQ (reference sequence). The CDR3 sequence: CASSGLSYEQYF. DNA of the CDR3: TGTGCCAGCAGCGGTCTTTCCTACGAGCAGTACTTC.

The gene calls are TRBV30 and TRBJ1-3; no definite D call. The CDR3 has 13 amino acids. The V end was cut by 2 bases, the J end by 2 bases, with 7 bases between. Germline loops: CDR1 GTSNPN, CDR2 SVGIG (reference sequence). Written as DNA, the CDR3 is TGTGCCTGGAGTTTAGCACCTGGAAACACCATATATTTT. Protein: CAWSLAPGNTIYF.